The present T cell receptor beta chain was sequenced within a study of T cells in localized non-small cell lung cancer (TCRdb year 2020). For the wider study: Comparing tumors with uninvolved tumor-adjacent lungs, the study looked at the T cell repertoires of 220 or so patients with early-stage NSCLC. The cohort was made up of around 250 treatment-naive NSCLC patients whose localized lung tumors had been resected. The mean age of the NSCLC patients was roughly 70 years, with approximately 130 men and around 100 women.

Of note for this clone: Its antigen is unknown. Base qualities are not at hand, and no much larger clone is one base apart.

At diagnosis, tumor, uninvolved tumor-adjacent lung and peripheral blood were collected and then preserved as a mix of FFPE and fresh-frozen material. For TCR repertoire profiling, blood samples were analyzed as peripheral blood mononuclear cells. Deletion took 5 bases off V and 0 bases off J, with a span of 17 bases between the germline ends. The CDR3 runs 17 amino acids, cysteine and phenylalanine included. Only the CDR3 DNA stays, 51 bases, in frame from base 1. CDR1 and CDR2 were assigned from the germline V gene (reference sequence) as LNHDA and SQIVND. The immunoSEQ Assay was used to sequence TCR beta CDR3 regions from DNA. On the authors' methods: To compute T cell density, TCR beta template counts were normalized to usable DNA, which was estimated by amplifying housekeeping genes. Richness was estimated using the preseqR package, with extrapolation to 400,000 templates for PBMC samples and to 120,000 templates for tissue samples. Clonality was calculated as one minus Pielou's evenness. Differential abundance testing on productive amino-acid clonotypes, with a minimum total count of 5 and an alpha of 0.1, was used to identify tissue-enriched TCRs. Repertoire overlap between compartments was quantified with the Jaccard Index and Morisita Overlap Index. GLIPH grouped TCR beta CDR3s together with public tetramer-defined viral CDR3s, and a viral motif had to include at least three viral sequences and show V-gene enrichment. The table was pulled from immuneACCESS by TCRdb, which kept in-frame rearrangements only. Such tables lose some clones; where checked, under half of the loss comes from unresolved V genes, and the rest has no known cause. The DNA was the basis for D and trimming; V, J and clone size are from that table. Counted in this sample were 50,000 to 60,000 clones; around 90% of them appeared once. The ten largest account for less than 20% of the sample.

The full study reports these points: Higher T cell density in blood was associated with longer overall survival, whereas higher clonality in adjacent lung was associated with shorter survival. Because multi-region tumor sequencing was not done, intratumor heterogeneity could not be ruled out. A median of 57 of the top 100 tumor clones turned up in the paired uninvolved adjacent lung, and approximately 30 of those clones also ranked among the top 100 of that same adjacent lung. Uninvolved tumor-adjacent lung showed the highest T cell clonality, higher than tumor, which suggests more focused antigenic responses in the uninvolved tumor-adjacent lung. Because of the exploratory design, TCR variables were selected using unadjusted p-values without false-discovery rate correction.

This sequence uses TRBV19 and TRBJ1-3; TRBD1 is perhaps the D gene, given 6 matching bases. The clonotype originates from a female donor with stage II lung adenocarcinoma. The source material was PBMCs, sampled before any cancer treatment. The CDR3 reads as follows: CASSSQIGQPSGNTIYF. The DNA is as follows: TGTGCCAGTAGTTCGCAGATAGGACAGCCCTCTGGAAACACCATATATTTT.